This TCR beta chain appears in the sequencing data of a study of STAT5B mutations in CD4+ large granular lymphocyte leukemia (dated by TCRdb to between 2021 and 2024). With respect to the entire study: Among the healthy controls, the CDR3 'QG' motif was associated with a particular HLA allele. Flow cytometry on FACSCanto II or FACSVerse confirmed that purified fractions exceeded 95% purity among lymphocytes. The study compared the TCRbeta repertoires of patients with CD4+ T-cell large granular lymphocyte leukemia against the TCRbeta repertoires of healthy blood donors. Here is what the overall study found, with its caveats: Each patient's main leukemic clonotypes were private, but approximately 27% of these clonotypes showed up at low frequency in the non-leukemic repertoires of other patients. Enrichment of TRBV06-family usage was observed among the top patient clones (8/27) relative to healthy controls (2/35). The data were not HLA-matched, and the higher clonality in CD4+ T-LGLL than in CD8+ T-LGLL could be due to the relatively small sample size. Compared with healthy CD4+ repertoires, CD4-sorted patient repertoires appeared more clonal, and this difference remained even after the putative leukemic clones were removed.

Concerning this clone itself: What this receptor recognizes is not known. Within one base of it there is no much larger clone, and no base qualities were kept.

The immunoSEQ assay at survey resolution was applied to genomic DNA for sequencing of TCRbeta rearrangements. Per the original workflow: In the TCR sequencing data, the smallest productive clonotype frequency that could be detected was 2.59 x 10-5. Only productive TCRbeta rearrangements, defined as complete and in-frame sequences, were included in the analyses. The clonality of each sample was calculated as Simpson clonality in the immunoSEQ Analyzer version 3.0. Clones were grouped by frequency into very rare, small, medium, large (1-20%) or hyperexpanded (>20%) categories. Generation probabilities were estimated with OLGA 1.2.3, V-gene circos plots were generated with VDJtools, specificities were searched for in VDJdb, and CDR3 motifs were identified with GLIPH. This is the immuneACCESS table as TCRdb keeps it, with only in-frame sequences that have V and J called. A part of the clones is gone; compared with another copy, unresolved V genes explain less than half, and the rest is unexplained. V and J calls and clone size follow that table, whereas D and trimming were derived from the DNA. The sample records 20,000 or so clones, roughly 83% of which are singletons. The ten top clones hold roughly 13% of the sample.

Healthy controls were roughly 36 blood donors whose buffy coats came from the Finnish Red Cross blood service. All TCR-sequenced material derived from peripheral blood: patient blood samples and healthy donor buffy coats. Peripheral blood mononuclear cells were isolated by Ficoll-Hypaque gradient centrifugation. CD4+ cells were purified magnetically from the buffy coats of healthy controls. The Gentra Puregene Cell and Tissue kit was used for genomic DNA extraction, and quantification was performed on a Qubit 2.0 fluorometer. Looking up the germline V gene yields CDR1 SNHLY and CDR2 FYNNEI. The germline V and J ends show losses of 7 bases and 5 bases respectively, and no gene match explains 9 bases of the junction. The CDR3 runs 14 amino acids, cysteine and phenylalanine included. CDR3 DNA is the only sequence kept; it has 42 bases, read in frame from the first base.

The specimen sequenced was CD4+ T cells from blood buffy coats. This sequence uses TRBV2 and TRBJ2-7; 9 nucleotides in the junction match TRBD1. The sequence was collected from a human donor in good health. In nucleotide form, the sequence is TGTGCCAGCAATGAGAGGACAGGGGCCAACGAGCAGTACTTC. Its protein product is CASNERTGANEQYF.